Shown below are 26 T cell receptor beta chains from a single sample sequenced in a study of blood T cells in healthy people across ages. Combining a sample-barcoded 5' primer with a J-beta primer mix, a second PCR ran for about 7 to 11 cycles. MiXCR, applied by TCRdb to the 5' RACE reads, yields one record per CDR3 protein. Seen here are about 970,000 distinct CDR3 sequences, around 54% observed once, and the top ten hold about 22%. The sample taken for sequencing was blood. Every receptor here comes from a woman aged 60-75 years in good health.

The chain couples TRBV2 to TRBJ2-1, with a weak D call TRBD1 (6 bases). The CDR3 is 14 amino acids. Per the germline V gene, CDR1 is SNHLY and CDR2 is FYNNEI. The germline V and J ends were trimmed by 2 bases and 8 bases, with 13 bases remaining between them. The CDR3 loop reads CASSEQGPGDEQFF. DNA for the CDR3: TGTGCCAGCAGTGAACAGGGTCCAGGGGATGAGCAGTTCTTC.

CDR3 in amino acids: CASSQGPGDTEAFF. In DNA, the CDR3 is TGTGCCAGCAGCCAAGGTCCGGGGGACACTGAAGCTTTCTTT. The chain employs TRBV3-1 and TRBJ1-1; TRBD1 might be the D (5 bases). The V end was cut by 1 base, the J end by 3 bases, with 9 bases between. The CDR3 sequence is 14 residues long. The germline V gene encodes CDR1 LGHDT and CDR2 YNNKEL (reference sequence).

This clonotype was seen only a few times. This chain links TRBV7-9 with TRBJ2-5, with TRBD2 as a possible D gene (5 bases). The V end lost 3 bases, the J end lost 4 bases, and 15 bases lay between the germline ends. Germline V gene data show CDR1 as SEHNR and CDR2 as FQNEAQ (reference sequence). CDR3 length: 15 residues. The DNA for the CDR3 is TGTGCCAGCAGCTTCCCCGGGATAGGACCAGAGACCCAGTACTTC. As protein: CASSFPGIGPETQYF.

The chain uses TRBV21-1 and TRBJ1-4; the table's D call of TRBD1 was not tested on the DNA. TRBV21-1 is given as a pseudogene. The CDR3 consists of 16 residues. CDR3 protein: CASSKGGALTNEKLFF. CDR3 nucleotides: TGTGCCAGCAGCAAAGGGGGGGCGCTCACTAATGAAAAACTGTTTTTT.

This clonotype was counted at least ten times. The genes are TRBV5-1 and TRBJ2-7, with D tentatively TRBD1 or TRBD2 (5 bases each). This CDR3 is built from 16 residues. The V gene lost 4 bases and the J gene lost 0 bases, with 17 bases spanning the gap. CDR1 is SGHRS, CDR2 YFSETQ, per germline. The CDR3 sequence: CASSKGDRYSSYEQYF. The CDR3, as DNA: TGCGCCAGCAGCAAAGGGGACCGATATAGCTCCTACGAGCAGTACTTC.

J is TRBJ2-5 and V is TRBV29-1; D ambiguous. Germline CDR1 SQVTM, CDR2 ANQGSEA. Trimming stripped 3 bases from V and 5 bases from J, with 10 bases between. The CDR3 runs 12 residues. The DNA of the CDR3 is TGCAGCGTTGACGCTATCGAGGAGACCCAGTACTTC. Protein: CSVDAIEETQYF. Full variable domain (missing parts from reference TRBV29-1 and TRBJ2-5): SAVISQKPSRDICQRGTSLTIQCQVDSQVTMMFWYRQQPGQSLTLIATANQGSEATYESGFVIDKFPISRPNLTFSTLTVSNMSPEDSSIYLCSVDAIEETQYFGPGTRLLVL.

This clonotype was observed a few times. The chain combines TRBV20-1 with TRBJ2-5, with D possibly TRBD1 on 5 matching bases. The CDR3 runs to 13 residues. Germline loops: CDR1 DFQATT, CDR2 SNEGSKA (reference sequence). V was trimmed by 0 bases and J by 3 bases, leaving 8 bases between them. CDR3: CSARDPGKETQYF. The CDR3 bases are TGCAGTGCTAGAGATCCAGGGAAAGAGACCCAGTACTTC.

The V call is TRBV27, the J call TRBJ2-4, with 7 nucleotides matching TRBD2. There are 15 residues in the CDR3. The junction had 11 bases not matched to a gene; V was cut back by 3 bases and J by 9 bases. Germline V gene lookup returns CDR1 MNHEY and CDR2 SMNVEV (reference sequence). CDR3 sequence: CASSLKAGDLGIQYF. As DNA, the CDR3 is TGTGCCAGCAGTTTGAAGGCGGGAGACCTGGGCATTCAGTACTTC.

There are a few counts of this clonotype. V usage is TRBV7-9 and J usage is TRBJ2-7; perhaps D is TRBD1 or TRBD2 (6 bases each). The V gene's germline CDR1 is SEHNR and CDR2 FQNEAQ (reference sequence). The CDR3 covers 14 residues. V was clipped by 5 bases and J by 6 bases, with 17 bases between them. The CDR3: CASSGGGLATEQYF. The CDR3 DNA sequence: TGTGCCAGCAGCGGAGGGGGGCTAGCTACCGAGCAGTACTTC.

This clonotype has only a few counts. The gene calls are TRBV13 and TRBJ1-2; no firm D call. This CDR3 comprises 13 residues. V gave up 2 bases and J gave up 8 bases, with 12 bases separating them. Germline values: CDR1 PRHDT, CDR2 FYEKMQ (reference sequence). CDR3 nucleotide sequence: TGTGCCAGCAGCTTAAATTATGGTACCGGCTACACCTTC. Protein product: CASSLNYGTGYTF.

The genes are TRBV20-1 and TRBJ1-6; no clear D gene. The ends were cut back, 6 bases at V and 6 bases at J, with 18 bases in the middle. CDR3 length: 15 amino acids. Germline CDR1 DFQATT, CDR2 SNEGSKA (reference sequence). As DNA, the CDR3 is TGCAGTGCCAATCGGATTGGACGAAGTAATTCACCCCTCCACTTT. Protein product: CSANRIGRSNSPLHF.

The chain recombines TRBV5-1 with TRBJ2-3, with D unresolved. Germline CDR1 SGHRS, CDR2 YFSETQ. V was clipped by 4 bases and J by 4 bases, with 22 bases between them. This CDR3 is built from 17 residues. CDR3 sequence reads: CASSMAPGPGQADTQYF. CDR3 coding DNA: TGCGCCAGCAGCATGGCCCCTGGACCCGGTCAGGCAGATACGCAGTATTTT. The variable domain in full, with the rest retrieved from reference TRBV5-1 and TRBJ2-3, is KAGVTQTPRYLIKTRGQQVTLSCSPISGHRSVSWYQQTPGQGLQFLFEYFSETQRNKGNFPGRFSGRQFSNSRSEMNVSTLELGDSALYLCASSMAPGPGQADTQYFGPGTRLTVL.

This sequence joins TRBV9 and TRBJ2-7; D not resolved. Trimming shortened V by 5 bases and J by 7 bases, and 13 bases separated the two germline ends. From germline, CDR1 is SGDLS and CDR2 YYNGEE. The CDR3 has 12 residues. CDR3 loop: CASSAAWNEQYF. In DNA form, the CDR3 reads TGTGCCAGCAGTGCCGCTTGGAATGAGCAGTACTTC.

J is TRBJ2-3 and V is TRBV20-1; D may be TRBD1 (5 bases). The ends were cut back, 5 bases at V and 5 bases at J, with 14 bases in the middle. Germline V CDR1 and CDR2: DFQATT, SNEGSKA (reference sequence). The CDR3 contains 13 residues. The CDR3 reads CSAQYSGQDTQYF. CDR3 DNA sequence: TGCAGTGCTCAATACAGTGGACAAGATACGCAGTATTTT.

On this clonotype: No DNA is shown, since the ends of the CDR3 on it are uncertain; the CDR3 is the one TCRdb lists. This sequence joins TRBV12-3 or TRBV12-4 and TRBJ2-6. The CDR3 is 16 residues long, counting both termini. CDR3 in amino acids: CASSSSTRSGANVLTF.

The V call is TRBV24-1, the J call TRBJ2-5; weak D call: TRBD2 (6 bases). V was trimmed by 4 bases and J by 7 bases, leaving 12 bases between them. The CDR3 length is 13 residues. Germline CDR1 is KGHDR and CDR2 is SFDVKD. This CDR3 is CATSEAGGRTQYF. Written as DNA, the CDR3 is TGTGCCACCAGTGAAGCGGGTGGGAGGACCCAGTACTTC.

The chain couples TRBV29-1 to TRBJ2-1, with 7 bases that match TRBD2. This CDR3 has 13 amino acids. With V trimmed by 3 bases and J by 9 bases, 8 bases remained unmatched. In germline, CDR1 is SQVTM, CDR2 ANQGSEA. CDR3 nucleotide sequence: TGCAGCGTTGAGGGCGGGAGACAAAGTGAGCAGTTCTTC. It translates to CSVEGGRQSEQFF.

This clonotype was found a few times. The genes are TRBV4-3 and TRBJ2-6, with 7 nucleotides matching TRBD1. This CDR3 comprises 17 residues. Germline loops: CDR1 LGHNA, CDR2 YSLEER. Trimming cost V 4 bases and J 0 bases; bases outside gene matches: 6. CDR3 sequence: CASSPTGAPSGANVLTF. DNA of the CDR3: TGCGCCAGCAGCCCAACAGGGGCTCCCTCTGGGGCCAACGTCCTGACTTTC.

V usage is TRBV25-1 and J usage is TRBJ2-5, with D perhaps TRBD1 (7 bases). The CDR3 loop spans 17 amino acids. V was cut by 2 bases and J by 2 bases, with 18 bases left in between. Germline V lookup: CDR1 MGHDK, CDR2 SYGVNS. DNA for the CDR3: TGTGCCAGCAGTGAAGGACCCATGGCAGGGGGGCAAGAGACCCAGTACTTC. Encoded protein: CASSEGPMAGGQETQYF.

The chain has TRBV20-1 and TRBJ1-2; D is unclear. The V gene lost 3 bases and the J gene lost 4 bases, with 12 bases spanning the gap. There are 13 residues in the CDR3. Germline lookup yields CDR1 DFQATT and CDR2 SNEGSKA (reference sequence). The CDR3 loop is CSASTPGRYGYTF. CDR3 bases: TGCAGTGCTAGTACTCCGGGCCGCTATGGCTACACCTTC.

The DNA for the CDR3 is TGTGCCAGCAGCGTCTTTCAGGGGGACAAAAACATTCAGTACTTC. This gives the protein CASSVFQGDKNIQYF. V gene TRBV13 combines with J gene TRBJ2-4, with TRBD1 matching 7 bases. The CDR3 runs 15 residues. Germline values: CDR1 PRHDT, CDR2 FYEKMQ (reference sequence). The V and J ends lost 5 bases and 3 bases, in that order; junction bases with no gene match: 7.

The chain recombines TRBV5-1 with TRBJ2-5; D perhaps matches TRBD2 (5 bases). This CDR3 comprises 15 residues. Trimming removed 4 bases from V and 6 bases from J, with 19 bases in between. The germline gives CDR1 SGHRS, CDR2 YFSETQ. The CDR3 sequence: CASSRTSYDHKTQYF. The CDR3 region has the DNA TGCGCCAGCAGCCGAACTAGTTACGACCACAAGACCCAGTACTTC.

This clonotype was counted a few times. The chain has TRBV3-1 and TRBJ2-3; maybe TRBD1 (5 bases). The V and J ends lost 0 bases and 2 bases respectively, with 15 bases between them. CDR1 is LGHDT and CDR2 is YNNKEL in the germline V gene (reference sequence). CDR3 length: 17 residues. In DNA form, the CDR3 reads TGTGCCAGCAGCCAAGATGGTCCCAGGGCTGTCACAGATACGCAGTATTTT. It translates to CASSQDGPRAVTDTQYF.

The CDR3 DNA sequence: TGTGCCAGCAGTTACTCGCCGGGATCGAACAATGAGCAGTTCTTC. The encoded protein is CASSYSPGSNNEQFF. V and J are TRBV6-5 and TRBJ2-1; D possibly corresponds to TRBD2 (5 bases). This CDR3 contains 15 residues. Between the trimmed V and J ends, which lost 0 bases and 5 bases, there was a span of 11 bases. Germline CDR1 MNHEY, CDR2 SVGAGI.

The chain joins TRBV7-3 to TRBJ1-1; 10 bases match TRBD1. With V trimmed by 10 bases and J by 8 bases, 16 bases remained unmatched. From germline, CDR1 is SGHTA and CDR2 FQGTGA. CDR3 size: 15 residues. CDR3 DNA sequence: TGTGCCACATGGGACAGGGGCCAAGGAACTACGGAAGCTTTCTTT. As protein: CATWDRGQGTTEAFF. The entire variable domain, with the rest obtained from reference TRBV7-3 and TRBJ1-1, is as follows: GAGVSQTPSNKVTEKGKYVELRCDPISGHTALYWYRQSLGQGPEFLIYFQGTGAADDSGLPNDRFFAVRPEGSVSTLKIQRTERGDSAVYLCATWDRGQGTTEAFFGQGTRLTVV.

The chain joins TRBV6-5 to TRBJ2-3; 10 bases are a match to TRBD1. Germline assignment: CDR1 MNHEY and CDR2 SVGAGI. This CDR3 contains 15 residues. V was clipped by 0 bases and J by 7 bases; unmatched bases: 4. The CDR3 reads CASSYSGQGGYTQYF. CDR3 coding DNA: TGTGCCAGCAGTTACTCCGGACAGGGGGGTTATACGCAGTATTTT.